Shown below are 8 T cell receptor beta chains from a single sample sequenced in a study of T cells in Graves' hyperthyroidism and ophthalmopathy (dated by TCRdb to between 2017 and 2020). Receptor amplification or capture employed multiplex PCR. The data were produced on an Illumina HiSeq 2000. The TCR beta CDR3 regions were amplified from RNA transcripts. The TCR CDR3 was subjected to a first round of RT-PCR using the HTBI primer set and the Qiagen OneStep RT-PCR kit. TCRdb redid the processing of the public reads, applying fastp at Q25 and MiXCR, and retained in-frame beta chains. Rows with a matching CDR3 protein are joined into one entry that keeps the most common DNA and genes. This sample holds under 350,000 distinct CDR3 sequences; 15% to 20% were observed only once. The ten largest clonotypes hold approximately 49% of the sample. Sequenced material: blood. These TCRs come from a woman between 50 and 59 years old with Graves' hyperthyroidism.

This clonotype was detected only once. The J gene is TRBJ1-5, the V gene TRBV19; D call uncertain. Germline V gene lookup returns CDR1 LNHDA and CDR2 SQIVND (reference sequence). The CDR3 loop spans 15 amino acids. The V and J ends lost 3 bases and 5 bases respectively, with 14 bases between them. CDR3 protein: CASSISIVGHQPQHF. Here the CDR3 DNA reads TGTGCCAGTAGTATTTCCATCGTAGGGCATCAGCCCCAGCATTTT.

The V gene is TRBV9, the J gene TRBJ2-3; D is unclear. V was cut by 3 bases and J by 1 base, with 9 bases left in between. Germline lookup yields CDR1 SGDLS and CDR2 YYNGEE. This CDR3 has 14 amino acids. CDR3: CASSASKGTDTQYF. The CDR3 DNA reads as TGTGCCAGCAGCGCTTCGAAGGGCACAGATACGCAGTATTTT.

The chain joins TRBV18 to TRBJ2-3; 7 positions match TRBD1. V shed 3 bases and J 2 bases; nucleotides not matched to a gene: 8. This CDR3 is 16 amino acids long. CDR1 is KGHSH and CDR2 is LQKENI in the germline V gene. CDR3 sequence (DNA): TGTGCCAGCTCACCCTCCTCCGACAGGGCCACAGATACGCAGTATTTT. Protein product: CASSPSSDRATDTQYF. The full variable domain, its missing parts supplied by reference TRBV18 and TRBJ2-3, is NAGVMQNPRHLVRRRGQEARLRCSPMKGHSHVYWYRQLPEEGLKFMVYLQKENIIDESGMPKERFSAEFPKEGPSILRIQQVVRGDSAAYFCASSPSSDRATDTQYFGPGTRLTVL.

This clonotype was seen only a few times. V and J are TRBV2 and TRBJ2-7; TRBD1 matches at 8 bases. V trimming: 6 bases; J trimming: 7 bases; junction bases outside the gene matches: 8. Germline lookup yields CDR1 SNHLY and CDR2 FYNNEI. This CDR3 has 13 amino acids. Here the CDR3 DNA reads TGTGCCAGCAGAAGGGAGACAGGGGAAGAGCAGTACGTC. As protein: CASRRETGEEQYV.

The sample holds a few counts of this clonotype. This chain joins TRBV5-8 and TRBJ2-7; 8 bases fit TRBD2. V shed 4 bases, J shed 1 base, and the junction held 4 bases outside the gene matches. This CDR3 contains 14 residues. Germline CDR1 SGHTS, CDR2 YDEGEE. CDR3 DNA: TGTGCCAGCAGCACGACTAGCGTATCCTACGAGCAGTACTTC. Its protein is CASSTTSVSYEQYF. The full variable domain, its missing parts supplied by reference TRBV5-8 and TRBJ2-7, is EAGVTQSPTHLIKTRGQQATLRCSPISGHTSVYWYQQALGLGLQFLLWYDEGEERNRGNFPPRFSGRQFPNYSSELNVNALELEDSALYLCASSTTSVSYEQYFGPGTRLTVT.

In this sample, this clonotype turned up a few times. This rearrangement joins TRBV6-5 to TRBJ1-5, with unresolved D. V was clipped by 7 bases and J by 0 bases, with 7 bases between them. Germline CDR1 and CDR2: MNHEY and SVGAGI. The CDR3 length is 13 residues. The CDR3: CASTVLSNQPQHF. CDR3 DNA sequence: TGTGCCAGCACCGTCCTTAGCAATCAGCCCCAGCATTTT.

This clonotype showed up just a few times. The chain employs TRBV4-1 and TRBJ2-3; 11 positions match TRBD2. The CDR3 has 18 residues. From germline, CDR1 is MGHRA and CDR2 YSYEKL. Unmatched junction bases numbered 9, after V lost 0 bases and J lost 4 bases. The CDR3, as DNA: TGCGCCAGCAGCCAAGACTTACTAGCGGGAGTTTTCGCAGATACGCAGTATTTT. It yields the protein CASSQDLLAGVFADTQYF.

The chain links TRBV5-1 to TRBJ2-1, with a possible D match to TRBD2 (5 bases). The ends were cut back, 4 bases at V and 10 bases at J, with 15 bases in the middle. Germline V gene sequence: CDR1 SGHRS, CDR2 YFSETQ. CDR3 length: 13 amino acids. CDR3 in amino acids: CASSQLTEGEQFF. CDR3 nucleotide sequence: TGCGCCAGCAGCCAACTTACCGAGGGAGAGCAGTTCTTC.